This T cell receptor (beta chain) came from a study of cytomegalovirus exposure and HLA in healthy donors. Across the whole study: The same platform was used for the roughly 120 validation repertoires as for the roughly 700 first-cohort repertoires, as reported in a later analysis.

Regarding this clone: Its antigen is as yet unknown.

CDR3 size: 15 residues. Germline CDR1 and CDR2: LNHDA and SQIVND (reference sequence). Trimming cost V 3 bases and J 2 bases, with 14 bases left between them. General study findings and limits: In vitro experiments confirmed that a few CMV-associated chains were specific for CMV antigens. Around 160 TCR beta chains were listed as cytomegalovirus-associated. For most TCR sequences rarity was the rule, although some public TCRs occurred in many donors.

The assay was immunoSEQ multiplex PCR, and TCRdb's table has in-frame clones only and misses some. This sample has 150,000 to 200,000 clones, with 90% to 97% found just once. This clonotype was sampled from a woman aged 18-35 years in good health and CMV-seronegative. Sequenced: PBMCs. The chain recombines TRBV19 with TRBJ2-7; D perhaps matches TRBD1 (6 bases). In DNA, the CDR3 is TGTGCCAGTAGTATGAGGGGGACCTTTCCCTACGAGCAGTACTTC. Its protein is CASSMRGTFPYEQYF.